The sequence of this T cell receptor (beta chain) was determined in a study of cytotoxic CD8 clonotypes in ibrutinib-treated CLL. Study-level findings and limits: The study found public clonotypes uncommon, contracting or stable on treatment. Clonality went up at the time of ibrutinib response, stayed stable in sustained remission, and later dropped back toward its baseline level at progression.

To note about this clone: The antigen remains undetermined.

Trimming left V 4 bases short and J 4 bases short, with 14 bases between. Germline V gene sequence: CDR1 SGHRS, CDR2 YFSETQ. The CDR3 length is 14 residues. TCRdb's copy holds only in-frame clones and misses some; the assay was immunoSEQ multiplex PCR. The table shows about 68,000 clones, with approximately 71% occurring only once. V and J are TRBV5-1 and TRBJ1-2; the D is unclear. The sequenced sample was PBMCs, obtained after 12 months of ibrutinib treatment. The receptor comes from a human donor with chronic lymphocytic leukemia. The CDR3 is CASSASDGLYGYTF. CDR3 nucleotide sequence: TGCGCCAGCAGCGCAAGCGACGGACTCTATGGCTACACCTTC.